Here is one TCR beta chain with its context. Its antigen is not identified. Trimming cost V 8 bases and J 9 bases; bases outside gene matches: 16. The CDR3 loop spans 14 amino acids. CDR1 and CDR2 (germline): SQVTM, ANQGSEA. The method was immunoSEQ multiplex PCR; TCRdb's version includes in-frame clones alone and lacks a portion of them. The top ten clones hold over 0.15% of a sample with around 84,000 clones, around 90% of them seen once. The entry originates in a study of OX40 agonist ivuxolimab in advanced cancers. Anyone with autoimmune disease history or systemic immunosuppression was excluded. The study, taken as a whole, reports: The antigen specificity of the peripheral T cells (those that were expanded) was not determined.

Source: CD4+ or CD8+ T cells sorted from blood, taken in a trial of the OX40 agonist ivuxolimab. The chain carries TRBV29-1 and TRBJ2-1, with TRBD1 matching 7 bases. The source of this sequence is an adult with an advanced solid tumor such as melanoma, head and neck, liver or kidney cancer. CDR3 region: CSSRAGTDSAEQFF. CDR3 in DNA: TGCAGCTCGAGGGCCGGGACAGATTCGGCTGAGCAGTTCTTC.